This TCR beta chain was recovered during a study of Ad26.COV2.S vaccination and SARS-CoV-2 variants. General observations from the study: Recipients of either vaccine or placebo displayed similar breadth of non-spike TCRs. Spike-specific TCR breadth was greater in vaccine than placebo recipients. Analyses that measured TCR breadth and depth may have underestimated total T cell responses. Vaccinees reportedly had broad spike-specific CD8+ and CD4+ T cell responses.

This clone occurred a few times. Its specificity is unknown. This CDR3 contains 11 residues. The germline gives CDR1 SNHLY, CDR2 FYNNEI. The V and J ends lost 6 bases and 6 bases respectively, with 8 bases between them. The assay was immunoSEQ multiplex PCR, and TCRdb's table has in-frame clones only and misses some. The sample gives about 350,000 clones, about 90% of which show up once; 3.9% is in the top ten. The source of this sequence is a human donor who had recovered from COVID-19. Sample: peripheral blood, taken after recovery from COVID-19. J is TRBJ1-2 and V is TRBV2; D gene uncertain. The CDR3 sequence: CASRPEDGYTF. The CDR3 bases are TGTGCCAGCAGGCCCGAGGATGGCTACACCTTC. The variable domain in full, with the rest retrieved from reference TRBV2 and TRBJ1-2, is EPEVTQTPSHQVTQMGQEVILRCVPISNHLYFYWYRQILGQKVEFLVSFYNNEISEKSEIFDDQFSVERPDGSNFTLKIRSTKLEDSAMYFCASRPEDGYTFGSGTRLTVV.